The 29 T cell receptor beta chains below come from one sample, sequenced in a study of graft-versus-host responses after intestinal transplantation. Their antigens are not known. Method: immunoSEQ multiplex PCR; TCRdb's copy keeps in-frame clones and lacks some. The table shows over 100,000 clones, with approximately 95% occurring only once. The sequencing here drew on unstimulated CD8+ T cells sorted from spleen or lymph node cells, taken before intestinal transplant. The receptors were sampled from a human donor who received an intestinal transplant.

The chain carries TRBV28 and TRBJ2-1; TRBD1 matches at 8 bases. The V and J ends lost 4 bases and 3 bases, in that order; junction bases with no gene match: 2. The V gene's germline CDR1 is MDHEN and CDR2 SYDVKM. This CDR3 comprises 14 residues. CDR3: CASSWGQVYNEQFF. The CDR3 bases are TGTGCCAGCAGTTGGGGACAGGTCTACAATGAGCAGTTCTTC.

J is TRBJ2-1 and V is TRBV14, with TRBD2 identical over 7 bases. Germline values: CDR1 SGHDN, CDR2 FVKESK. J was trimmed by 5 bases and V by 4 bases; bases with no gene match: 8. CDR3 length: 15 amino acids. DNA for the CDR3: TGTGCCAGCAGCCCTCTAGGGACTAACGACAATGAGCAGTTCTTC. This translates into CASSPLGTNDNEQFF. Together with reference TRBV14 and TRBJ2-1, the CDR3 gives the full variable domain: EAGVTQFPSHSVIEKGQTVTLRCDPISGHDNLYWYRRVMGKEIKFLLHFVKESKQDESGMPNNRFLAERTGGTYSTLKVQPAELEDSGVYFCASSPLGTNDNEQFFGPGTRLTVL.

The chain links TRBV7-9 to TRBJ1-1; perhaps TRBD1 as D (6 bases). V gave up 6 bases and J gave up 0 bases, with 17 bases separating them. The length of the CDR3 is 16 residues. In germline, CDR1 is SEHNR, CDR2 FQNEAQ (reference sequence). This chain's CDR3 is CASRLRPRGMNTEAFF. DNA for the CDR3: TGTGCCAGCAGGTTACGACCCAGGGGCATGAACACTGAAGCTTTCTTT.

V is TRBV28 and J is TRBJ2-5; D call uncertain. Matching the DNA end better, TRBJ2-7 makes the J call doubtful. Germline assignment: CDR1 MDHEN and CDR2 SYDVKM. The CDR3 is 12 amino acids. Written as DNA, the CDR3 is TGTGCCAGCCGTGCGGTCTCCTACGAGCAGTACTTC. It translates to CASRAVSYEQYF.

This chain connects TRBV9 to TRBJ2-2, with D unclear. Germline CDR1 is SGDLS and CDR2 is YYNGEE. CDR3 length equals 14 residues. Trimming left V 0 bases short and J 1 base short, with 4 bases between. CDR3 in amino acids: CASSVEGNTGELFF. The CDR3 DNA follows: TGTGCCAGCAGCGTAGAAGGGAACACCGGGGAGCTGTTTTTT. Together with reference TRBV9 and TRBJ2-2, the CDR3 gives the full variable domain: DSGVTQTPKHLITATGQRVTLRCSPRSGDLSVYWYQQSLDQGLQFLIQYYNGEERAKGNILERFSAQQFPDLHSELNLSSLELGDSALYFCASSVEGNTGELFFGEGSRLTVL.

The chain recombines TRBV27 with TRBJ1-5; D not resolved. Germline CDR1 and CDR2: MNHEY and SMNVEV (reference sequence). V was pared by 10 bases and J by 9 bases, with 19 bases between. There are 13 residues in the CDR3. CDR3 residues: CAIRGGSGSPQHF. The CDR3, as DNA: TGTGCCATCCGAGGAGGGTCGGGATCGCCCCAGCATTTT.

With regard to this clone: At one of its ends the junction is not consistent with the germline gene, which may arise from a read error. This sequence joins TRBV18 and TRBJ1-1; perhaps TRBD1 as D (5 bases). This CDR3 is 12 amino acids long. Germline CDR1 and CDR2: KGHSH and LQKENI. This chain's CDR3 is CASSPGSLWGLF. CDR3 coding DNA: TGTGCCAGCTCGCCAGGGAGTCTGTGGGGTCTCTTT.

The rearrangement uses TRBV4-3 and TRBJ1-1; 10 bases line up with TRBD1. V lost 5 bases and J lost 2; bases outside the gene matches: 5. The CDR3 runs 15 residues. Germline V gene sequence: CDR1 LGHNA, CDR2 YSLEER. The CDR3 nucleotides are TGCGCCAGCAGCGGGTGGACAGGGGGAAACACTGAAGCTTTCTTT. It codes for CASSGWTGGNTEAFF.

The chain carries TRBV4-1 and TRBJ2-7; D not resolved. With 2 bases removed from V and 2 bases from J, the gap between germline ends came to 13 bases. Germline values: CDR1 MGHRA, CDR2 YSYEKL. The CDR3 has 15 residues. CDR3 in DNA: TGCGCCAGCAGCCAATCAAACGATAAGGCCTACGAGCAGTACTTC. This encodes CASSQSNDKAYEQYF.

The rearrangement uses TRBV14 and TRBJ1-2, with D perhaps matching TRBD1 (5 bases). Germline-derived CDR1 and CDR2 are SGHDN and FVKESK. V was trimmed by 0 bases and J by 2 bases, leaving 13 bases between them. The CDR3 extends over 16 amino acids. The DNA of the CDR3 is TGTGCCAGCAGCCAAGACGAGCTCGGGGCCAACTATGGCTACACCTTC. Amino acids: CASSQDELGANYGYTF.

The chain has TRBV30 and TRBJ1-3; no clear D. The V end lost 0 bases, the J end lost 0 bases, and 3 bases lay between the germline ends. CDR3 length: 13 amino acids. CDR1 is GTSNPN, CDR2 SVGIG, per germline (reference sequence). This chain's CDR3 is CAWSVGSGNTIYF. The CDR3 DNA reads TGTGCCTGGAGTGTGGGCTCTGGAAACACCATATATTTT.

V gene TRBV11-2 combines with J gene TRBJ2-4; TRBD2 matches 7 bases. The length of the CDR3 is 16 residues. The junction had 15 bases not matched to a gene; V was cut back by 5 bases and J by 8 bases. Germline V lookup: CDR1 SGHAT, CDR2 FQNNGV. In DNA form, the CDR3 reads TGTGCCAGCAGCGGAGGGACTACCCCGGATTTTTACATTCAGTACTTC. It codes for CASSGGTTPDFYIQYF.

This rearrangement joins TRBV4-3 to TRBJ2-1; D may be TRBD1 (5 bases). Trimming took off 0 bases at V and 7 bases at J, with 13 bases between the two ends. CDR1 LGHNA and CDR2 YSLEER come from the germline V gene. The CDR3 has 15 amino acids. The CDR3 region has the DNA TGCGCCAGCAGCCAAGATAGGGGAAATGTGAATGAGCAGTTCTTC. It codes for CASSQDRGNVNEQFF.

V is TRBV29-1 and J is TRBJ1-2; 7 bases agree with TRBD1. The CDR3 has 14 amino acids. Looked up from germline, CDR1 is SQVTM and CDR2 is ANQGSEA. The ends lost 3 bases at V and 7 bases at J; junction bases unmatched: 11. Here the CDR3 reads CSVDTGVDPTGYTF. CDR3 nucleotide sequence: TGCAGCGTTGATACAGGGGTTGATCCCACTGGCTACACCTTC.

J is TRBJ1-1 and V is TRBV9; D possibly corresponds to TRBD1 (6 bases). This CDR3 comprises 14 residues. Per germline, CDR1 SGDLS and CDR2 YYNGEE. V lost 2 bases and J lost 4, with 12 bases in between. CDR3 sequence reads: CASSVHRVGTEAFF. CDR3 bases: TGTGCCAGCAGCGTCCACAGGGTGGGCACTGAAGCTTTCTTT.

The chain joins TRBV6-1 to TRBJ1-5; D unclear. The ends were cut back, 1 base at V and 3 bases at J, with 7 bases in the middle. The CDR3 length is 14 residues. CDR1 MNHNS and CDR2 SASEGT come from the germline V gene. This CDR3 reads CASSEGQINQPQHF. The CDR3, as DNA: TGTGCCAGCAGTGAAGGGCAGATCAATCAGCCCCAGCATTTT.

The J gene is TRBJ2-5, the V gene TRBV7-8; tentative D call: TRBD1 (6 bases). Germline values: CDR1 SGHVS, CDR2 FQNEAQ. With 5 bases removed from V and 11 bases from J, the gap between germline ends came to 27 bases. The CDR3 is made up of 16 amino acids. The CDR3 DNA reads as TGTGCCAGCAGCCTCGGACAGTTGGGACCCACCAGGGTGCAGTACTTC. This sequence encodes CASSLGQLGPTRVQYF.

In this sample, this clone turned up once. This chain uses TRBV7-6 with TRBJ2-7; D is unresolved. CDR1 and CDR2 (germline): SGHVS, FNYEAQ. The CDR3 contains 12 residues. Trimming pared 0 bases from V and 6 bases from J, leaving 6 bases between. CDR3 sequence: CASSLASPEQYF. As DNA, the CDR3 is TGTGCCAGCAGCTTAGCATCCCCCGAGCAGTACTTC.

The rearrangement links TRBV28 to TRBJ1-2; 10 bases line up with TRBD1. The CDR3 loop spans 14 amino acids. Germline CDR1 MDHEN, CDR2 SYDVKM. Trimming took 6 bases from V and 4 from J; bases not matched to a gene: 5. CDR3 amino acids: CASSSGTGAYGYTF. CDR3 in DNA: TGTGCCAGCAGCTCCGGGACAGGGGCCTATGGCTACACCTTC.

This rearrangement joins TRBV18 to TRBJ2-7; D is undetermined. Germline CDR1 KGHSH, CDR2 LQKENI. The CDR3 extends over 11 amino acids. The germline V and J ends were trimmed by 2 bases and 7 bases, with 6 bases remaining between them. The CDR3 spells CASSPNSEQYF. The CDR3 DNA sequence: TGTGCCAGCTCACCAAATTCGGAGCAGTACTTC.

The chain is built from TRBV5-4 and TRBJ1-2; D might be TRBD1 (5 bases). Trimming shortened V by 0 bases and J by 5 bases, and 17 bases separated the two germline ends. This CDR3 contains 16 residues. Per the germline V gene, CDR1 is SGHNT and CDR2 is YYREEE (reference sequence). The CDR3 DNA follows: TGTGCCAGCAGCTTGGGGCAGGGCCTTCTTCCTTATGGCTACACCTTC. It codes for CASSLGQGLLPYGYTF.

The gene calls are TRBV7-6 and TRBJ2-3; 8 bases map to TRBD2. This CDR3 has 12 residues. Germline assignment: CDR1 SGHVS and CDR2 FNYEAQ. The J segment lost 9 bases and the V segment lost 5 bases, leaving 4 bases of the junction unmatched. CDR3 protein: CASSPRGGTQYF. The CDR3 region has the DNA TGTGCCAGCAGCCCCCGGGGGGGAACGCAGTATTTT.

V is TRBV25-1 and J is TRBJ1-1; D remains unclear. The germline V and J ends were trimmed by 2 bases and 0 bases, with 13 bases remaining between them. Germline loops: CDR1 MGHDK, CDR2 SYGVNS. This CDR3 comprises 16 residues. The CDR3 sequence: CASSEPEGGMNTEAFF. CDR3 nucleotide sequence: TGTGCCAGCAGTGAACCAGAGGGCGGGATGAACACTGAAGCTTTCTTT.

The chain is built from TRBV7-9 and TRBJ1-2; the D gene is possibly TRBD1 (5 bases). V was cut by 5 bases and J by 6 bases, with 16 bases left in between. The CDR3 is 14 residues long. The germline V gene has CDR1 SEHNR and CDR2 FQNEAQ (reference sequence). The CDR3 sequence: CASSPGEGPHGYTF. CDR3 DNA sequence: TGTGCCAGCAGCCCGGGGGAGGGGCCGCATGGCTACACCTTC. Filled out from reference TRBV7-9 and TRBJ1-2, the complete variable domain reads DTGVSQNPRHKITKRGQNVTFRCDPISEHNRLYWYRQTLGQGPEFLTYFQNEAQLEKSRLLSDRFSAERPKGSFSTLEIQRTEQGDSAMYLCASSPGEGPHGYTFGSGTRLTVV.

The sample holds one count of this clone. The gene calls are TRBV7-3 and TRBJ2-5; TRBD1 matches 9 bases. The J call could be wrong; TRBJ2-7 is a better fit for the DNA end. In germline, CDR1 is SGHTA, CDR2 FQGTGA. CDR3 length: 13 residues. This chain's CDR3 is CASSFDRGYEQYF. The DNA for the CDR3 is TGTGCCAGCAGCTTCGACAGGGGGTACGAGCAGTACTTC.

The chain recombines TRBV5-6 with TRBJ1-6; no firm D call. The V and J ends lost 6 bases and 10 bases respectively, with 14 bases between them. The CDR3 length is 13 residues. Germline V gene data show CDR1 as SGHDT and CDR2 as YYEEEE. CDR3 coding DNA: TGTGCCAGCACCCTGGGAAGCGGCTCACCCCTCCACTTT. Amino acids: CASTLGSGSPLHF.

The CDR3 nucleotides are TGTGCCAGCACTACAGGGGGGAGCAATCAGCCCCAGCATTTT. Residues: CASTTGGSNQPQHF. This chain links TRBV6-1 with TRBJ1-5; TRBD1 matches at 8 bases. The germline V gene has CDR1 MNHNS and CDR2 SASEGT. This CDR3 comprises 14 residues. J lost 1 base, V lost 7 bases, and 3 bases had no gene match.

The chain combines TRBV7-8 with TRBJ2-7; 14 nucleotides align to TRBD2. The V gene's germline CDR1 is SGHVS and CDR2 FQNEAQ. V was clipped by 1 base and J by 0 bases; unmatched bases: 5. The CDR3 has 18 amino acids. CDR3 in amino acids: CASSLDLTSGRVSYEQYF. The DNA of the CDR3 is TGTGCCAGCAGCTTAGACTTGACTAGCGGGAGGGTCTCCTACGAGCAGTACTTC.

The V call is TRBV7-6, the J call TRBJ2-1; TRBD2 aligns across 13 bases. V dropped 5 bases and J dropped 0; count of bases not matched to a gene: 4. The CDR3 consists of 17 residues. Per the germline V gene, CDR1 is SGHVS and CDR2 is FNYEAQ. The CDR3 bases are TGTGCCAGCAGCGGGGGACTAGCGGGAAGCTCCTACAATGAGCAGTTCTTC. It translates to CASSGGLAGSSYNEQFF.